This TCR beta chain was captured by sequencing in a study of cytomegalovirus exposure and HLA in healthy donors. Study background: From 190 million or so T cells, an earlier analysis saw approximately 110 million unique TCR beta sequences. General observations from the study: It was shown in a later analysis that HLA-associated TCR beta chains were more clonally expanded than other, equally common chains. Available immune exposure information covered CMV serostatus only. Per a later analysis, about 18,000 TCR beta sequences showed association with HLA alleles at 0.05 false discovery rate.

In its sample, this clone was seen a few times. Its target is unknown. This PCR relied on a set of 60 Vbeta primers and 13 Jbeta primers. The assay was immunoSEQ multiplex PCR, and TCRdb's table has in-frame clones only and misses some. The table records 75,000 to 100,000 clones, roughly 8.2% of them present only once. Sequencing was carried out using PBMCs. The clonotype comes from a man aged 50-60 years in good health and CMV-seronegative.

As DNA, the CDR3 is TGTGCCAGCAGTGAATATACAGGATACTCTGGAAACACCATATATTTT. Translated, it gives CASSEYTGYSGNTIYF. The chain is built from TRBV25-1 and TRBJ1-3, with D perhaps TRBD1 (5 bases). The V and J ends lost 0 bases and 0 bases respectively, with 9 bases between them. CDR3 length equals 16 residues. Germline values: CDR1 MGHDK, CDR2 SYGVNS.